The 8 T cell receptor beta chains listed next were all sequenced from one sample in a study of shared clonotypes between healthy human individuals. Profiled with immunoSEQ multiplex PCR; TCRdb holds only in-frame clones, not every one. The sample includes around 500,000 clones, 65% to 85% of them seen just once. Material: PBMCs. The receptor source for this set is a woman aged 40 to 50 in good health. Some clones in this sample may be carry-over from other donors' samples.

This clone was counted once. CDR3 region: CASTPRGFGYGYTF. The CDR3 DNA is TGTGCCAGCACCCCCCGGGGGTTCGGCTATGGCTACACCTTC. The genes are TRBV6-1 and TRBJ1-2, with a weak D call TRBD1 (5 bases). The V gene lost 7 bases and the J gene lost 4 bases, with 16 bases spanning the gap. The CDR3 spans 14 residues. CDR1 and CDR2 from the germline V gene are MNHNS and SASEGT.

With respect to this clone: The junction shows a germline mismatch at one end, possibly a read error. The V call is TRBV5-1, the J call TRBJ2-6; possibly TRBD1 for D (5 bases). The V gene's germline CDR1 is SGHRS and CDR2 YFSETQ. The CDR3 runs to 15 residues. The CDR3 reads CASSLIGYGANVLTF. The CDR3 bases are TGCGCCAGCAGCTTGATAGGCTATGGGGCCAACGTCCTGACCTTC.

Notes on this clone: With a far larger clone one base away, a read error is the likely cause. The sample carries other DNA sequences with the same CDR3. The chain links TRBV5-1 to TRBJ2-7, with D possibly matching TRBD2 (5 bases). Germline assignment: CDR1 SGHRS and CDR2 YFSETQ. Trimming removed 4 bases from V and 3 bases from J, with 11 bases in between. The CDR3 loop spans 13 amino acids. CDR3 sequence: CASSRRDYYEQYF. The CDR3 DNA follows: TGCGCCAGCAGCCGCCGTGACTACTACGAGCAGTACTTC.

The gene calls are TRBV27 and TRBJ1-4; unclear D gene. This CDR3 contains 18 residues. V lost 6 bases to trimming and J lost 0 bases, with 20 bases between them. CDR1 and CDR2 (germline): MNHEY, SMNVEV (reference sequence). This CDR3 is CASSQYLGLMPTNEKLFF. CDR3 coding DNA: TGTGCCAGCAGCCAATACCTAGGACTGATGCCAACTAATGAAAAACTGTTTTTT.

The chain recombines TRBV28 with TRBJ1-1; D not certain. Between the trimmed V and J ends, which lost 5 bases and 6 bases, there was a span of 13 bases. The CDR3 sequence is 13 residues long. CDR1 and CDR2 from the germline V gene are MDHEN and SYDVKM. In DNA, the CDR3 is TGTGCCAGCAGTCTCGGACGGTTCTCTGAAGCTTTCTTT. It specifies CASSLGRFSEAFF.

The chain employs TRBV6-1 and TRBJ2-7, with 13 bases identical to TRBD2. CDR1 is MNHNS and CDR2 is SASEGT in the germline V gene. This CDR3 comprises 15 residues. V gave up 2 bases and J gave up 7 bases; unmatched junction bases: 5. The DNA for the CDR3 is TGTGCCAGCAGTGAACGGACTAGCGGGAGTTGGGAGCAGTACTTC. Amino acids: CASSERTSGSWEQYF.

The rearrangement uses TRBV6-5 and TRBJ2-7, with D hard to call. Between the trimmed V and J ends, which lost 6 bases and 3 bases, there was a span of 12 bases. CDR3 size: 13 residues. The germline gives CDR1 MNHEY, CDR2 SVGAGI. For the CDR3, the DNA is TGTGCCAGCAGCAAGGGCTTAAGCTACGAGCAGTACTTC. It encodes CASSKGLSYEQYF.

V and J are TRBV7-4 and TRBJ1-5; D is possibly TRBD1 (5 bases). V was clipped by 5 bases and J by 2 bases, with 10 bases between them. This CDR3 comprises 14 residues. Per germline, CDR1 SGHVT and CDR2 SQSDAQ. CDR3: CASSMTVRNQPQHF. The CDR3 bases are TGTGCCAGCAGCATGACAGTACGCAATCAGCCCCAGCATTTT.